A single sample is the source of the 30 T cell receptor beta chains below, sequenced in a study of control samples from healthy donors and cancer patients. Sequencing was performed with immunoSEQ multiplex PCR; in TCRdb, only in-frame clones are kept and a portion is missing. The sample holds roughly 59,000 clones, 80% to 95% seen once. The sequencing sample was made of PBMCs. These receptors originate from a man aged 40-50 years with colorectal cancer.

This CDR3 reads CASSLIETQYF. DNA for the CDR3: TGTGCCAGCAGCTTAATTGAGACCCAGTACTTC. This rearrangement joins TRBV7-3 to TRBJ2-5; no clear D gene. This CDR3 is 11 amino acids long. Germline V CDR1 and CDR2: SGHTA, FQGTGA. V was cut by 1 base and J by 5 bases, with 2 bases left in between.

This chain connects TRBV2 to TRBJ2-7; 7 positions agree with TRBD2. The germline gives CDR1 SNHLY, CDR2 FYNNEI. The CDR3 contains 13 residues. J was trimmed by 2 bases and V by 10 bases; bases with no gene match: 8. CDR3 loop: CAINAGVAYEQYF. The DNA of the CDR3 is TGTGCCATAAATGCGGGGGTTGCCTACGAGCAGTACTTC.

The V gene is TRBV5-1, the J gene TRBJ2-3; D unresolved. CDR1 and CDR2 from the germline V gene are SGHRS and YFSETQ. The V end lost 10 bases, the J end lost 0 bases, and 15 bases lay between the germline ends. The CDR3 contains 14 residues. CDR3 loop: CAYYITSSTDTQYF. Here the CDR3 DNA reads TGCGCCTACTATATTACCTCTAGCACAGATACGCAGTATTTT.

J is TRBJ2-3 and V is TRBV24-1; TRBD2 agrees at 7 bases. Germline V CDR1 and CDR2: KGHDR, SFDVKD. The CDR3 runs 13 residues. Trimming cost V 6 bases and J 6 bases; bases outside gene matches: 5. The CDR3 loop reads CATSLGGKDTQYF. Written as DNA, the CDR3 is TGTGCCACCAGTCTGGGGGGGAAGGATACGCAGTATTTT.

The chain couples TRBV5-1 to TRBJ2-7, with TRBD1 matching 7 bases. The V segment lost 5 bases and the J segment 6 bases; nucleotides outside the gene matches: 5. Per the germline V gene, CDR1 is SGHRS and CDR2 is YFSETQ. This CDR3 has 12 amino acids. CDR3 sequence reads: CASSHSGGEQYF. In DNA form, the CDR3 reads TGCGCCAGCAGTCACTCAGGGGGCGAGCAGTACTTC.

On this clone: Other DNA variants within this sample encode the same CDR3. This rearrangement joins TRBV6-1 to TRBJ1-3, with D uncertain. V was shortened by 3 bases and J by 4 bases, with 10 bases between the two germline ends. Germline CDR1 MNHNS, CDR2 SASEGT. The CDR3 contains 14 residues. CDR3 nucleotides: TGTGCCAGCAGTGATGGGGTATCAGGAAACACCATATATTTT. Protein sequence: CASSDGVSGNTIYF.

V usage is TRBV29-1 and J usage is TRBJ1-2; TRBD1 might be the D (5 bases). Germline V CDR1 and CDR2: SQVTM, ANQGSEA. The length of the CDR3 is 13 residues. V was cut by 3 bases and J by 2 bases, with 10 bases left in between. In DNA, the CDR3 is TGCAGCGTTGACCCAGGGTTAAACTATGGCTACACCTTC. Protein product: CSVDPGLNYGYTF. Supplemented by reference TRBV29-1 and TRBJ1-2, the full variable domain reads SAVISQKPSRDICQRGTSLTIQCQVDSQVTMMFWYRQQPGQSLTLIATANQGSEATYESGFVIDKFPISRPNLTFSTLTVSNMSPEDSSIYLCSVDPGLNYGYTFGSGTRLTVV.

Here the CDR3 DNA reads TGTGCCAGCAGCGTAGGGGGGCAGAATTATGAAAAACTGTTTTTT. Protein: CASSVGGQNYEKLFF. The V call is TRBV9, the J call TRBJ1-4, with D tentatively TRBD1 (6 bases). The CDR3 has 15 amino acids. Per germline, CDR1 SGDLS and CDR2 YYNGEE. The V end was cut by 0 bases, the J end by 6 bases, with 12 bases between.

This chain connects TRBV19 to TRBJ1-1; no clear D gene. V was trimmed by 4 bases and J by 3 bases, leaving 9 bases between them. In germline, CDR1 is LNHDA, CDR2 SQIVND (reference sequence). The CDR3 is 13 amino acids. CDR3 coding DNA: TGTGCCAGTAGTAACCAGGAATACACTGAAGCTTTCTTT. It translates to CASSNQEYTEAFF.

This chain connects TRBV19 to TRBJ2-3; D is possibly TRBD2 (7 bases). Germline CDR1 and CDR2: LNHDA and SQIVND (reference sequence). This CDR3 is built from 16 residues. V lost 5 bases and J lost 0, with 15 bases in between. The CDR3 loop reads CASSYQRGASTDTQYF. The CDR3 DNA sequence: TGTGCCAGTAGTTATCAACGGGGGGCCAGCACAGATACGCAGTATTTT.

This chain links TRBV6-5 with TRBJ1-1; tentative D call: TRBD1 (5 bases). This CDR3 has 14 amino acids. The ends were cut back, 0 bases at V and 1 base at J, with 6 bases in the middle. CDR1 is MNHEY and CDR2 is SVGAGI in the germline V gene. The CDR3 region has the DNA TGTGCCAGCAGTTACTCTAGGGGGAACACTGAAGCTTTCTTT. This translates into CASSYSRGNTEAFF.

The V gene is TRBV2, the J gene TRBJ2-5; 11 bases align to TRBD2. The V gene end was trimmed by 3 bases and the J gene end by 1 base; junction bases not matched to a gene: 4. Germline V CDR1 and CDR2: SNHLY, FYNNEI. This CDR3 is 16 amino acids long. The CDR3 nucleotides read TGTGCCAGCAGTGAGAGGCTAGCGGGGGGCCAAGAGACCCAGTACTTC. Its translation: CASSERLAGGQETQYF.

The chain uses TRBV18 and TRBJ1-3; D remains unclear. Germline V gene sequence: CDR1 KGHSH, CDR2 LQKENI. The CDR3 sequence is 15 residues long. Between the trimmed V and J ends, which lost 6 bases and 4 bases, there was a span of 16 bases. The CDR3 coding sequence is TGTGCCAGCTCTCCTAAGGCGGGTGGCGGAAACACCATATATTTT. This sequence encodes CASSPKAGGGNTIYF. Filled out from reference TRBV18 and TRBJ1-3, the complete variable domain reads NAGVMQNPRHLVRRRGQEARLRCSPMKGHSHVYWYRQLPEEGLKFMVYLQKENIIDESGMPKERFSAEFPKEGPSILRIQQVVRGDSAAYFCASSPKAGGGNTIYFGEGSWLTVV.

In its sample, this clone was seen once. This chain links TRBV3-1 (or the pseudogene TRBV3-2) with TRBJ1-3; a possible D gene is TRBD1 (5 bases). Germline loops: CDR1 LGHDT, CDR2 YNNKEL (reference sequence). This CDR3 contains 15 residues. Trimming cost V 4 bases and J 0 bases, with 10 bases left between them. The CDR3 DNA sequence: TGTGCCAGCAGCCCGGGACGGGCCTCTGGAAACACCATATATTTT. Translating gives CASSPGRASGNTIYF.

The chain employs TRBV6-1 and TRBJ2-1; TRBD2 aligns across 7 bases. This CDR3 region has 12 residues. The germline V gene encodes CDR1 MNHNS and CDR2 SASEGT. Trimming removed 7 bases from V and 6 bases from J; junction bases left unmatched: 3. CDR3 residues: CASNPGGNEQFF. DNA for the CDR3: TGTGCCAGCAACCCGGGGGGCAATGAGCAGTTCTTC.

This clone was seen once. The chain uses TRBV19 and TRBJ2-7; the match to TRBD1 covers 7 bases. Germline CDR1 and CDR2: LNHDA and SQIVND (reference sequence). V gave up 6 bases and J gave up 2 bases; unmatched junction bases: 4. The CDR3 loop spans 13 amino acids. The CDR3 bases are TGTGCCAGTAGGATGACAGGGACCTACGAGCAGTACTTC. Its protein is CASRMTGTYEQYF.

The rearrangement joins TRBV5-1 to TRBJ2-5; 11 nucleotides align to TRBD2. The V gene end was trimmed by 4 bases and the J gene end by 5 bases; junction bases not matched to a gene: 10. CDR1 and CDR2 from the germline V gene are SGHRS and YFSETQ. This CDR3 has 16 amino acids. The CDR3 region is CASSVTSGGRRETQYF. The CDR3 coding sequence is TGCGCCAGCAGCGTCACTAGCGGGGGACGACGGGAGACCCAGTACTTC. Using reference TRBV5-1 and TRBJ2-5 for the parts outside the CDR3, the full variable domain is KAGVTQTPRYLIKTRGQQVTLSCSPISGHRSVSWYQQTPGQGLQFLFEYFSETQRNKGNFPGRFSGRQFSNSRSEMNVSTLELGDSALYLCASSVTSGGRRETQYFGPGTRLLVL.

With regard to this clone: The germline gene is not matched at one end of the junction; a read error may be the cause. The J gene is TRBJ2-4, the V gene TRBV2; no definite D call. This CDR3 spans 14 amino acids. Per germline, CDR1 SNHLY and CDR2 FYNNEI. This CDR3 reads CASSGHELVYIQYF. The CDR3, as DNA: TGTGCCAGTAGTGGTCACGAGTTGGTTTACATTCAGTACTTC. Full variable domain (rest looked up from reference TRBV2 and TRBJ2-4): EPEVTQTPSHQVTQMGQEVILRCVPISNHLYFYWYRQILGQKVEFLVSFYNNEISEKSEIFDDQFSVERPDGSNFTLKIRSTKLEDSAMYFCASSGHELVYIQYFGAGTRLSVL.

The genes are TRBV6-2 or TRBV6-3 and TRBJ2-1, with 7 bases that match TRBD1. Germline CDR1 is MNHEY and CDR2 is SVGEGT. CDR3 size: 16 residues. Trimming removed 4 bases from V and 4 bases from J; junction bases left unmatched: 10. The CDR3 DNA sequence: TGTGCCAGCAGTTTGCTAAGACAGGGAACGTACAATGAGCAGTTCTTC. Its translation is CASSLLRQGTYNEQFF.

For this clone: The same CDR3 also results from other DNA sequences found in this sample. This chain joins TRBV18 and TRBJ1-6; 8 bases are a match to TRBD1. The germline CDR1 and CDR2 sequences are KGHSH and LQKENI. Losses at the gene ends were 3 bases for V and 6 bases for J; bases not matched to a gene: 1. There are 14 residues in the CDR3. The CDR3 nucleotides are TGTGCCAGCTCACCCGACAGGGGTAATTCACCCCTCCACTTT. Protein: CASSPDRGNSPLHF.

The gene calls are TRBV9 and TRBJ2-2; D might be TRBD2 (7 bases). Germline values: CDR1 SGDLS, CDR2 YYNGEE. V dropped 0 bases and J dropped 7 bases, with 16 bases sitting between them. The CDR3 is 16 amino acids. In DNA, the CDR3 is TGTGCCAGCAGCGTAGGACGGGGGGCCAGGGGCGGGGAGCTGTTTTTT. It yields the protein CASSVGRGARGGELFF.

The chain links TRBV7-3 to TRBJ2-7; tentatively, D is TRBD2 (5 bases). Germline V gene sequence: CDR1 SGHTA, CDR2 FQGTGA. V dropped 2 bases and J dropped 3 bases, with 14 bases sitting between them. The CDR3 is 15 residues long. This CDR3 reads CASSLEAGLSYEQYF. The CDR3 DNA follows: TGTGCCAGCAGCTTAGAGGCTGGACTGAGCTACGAGCAGTACTTC.

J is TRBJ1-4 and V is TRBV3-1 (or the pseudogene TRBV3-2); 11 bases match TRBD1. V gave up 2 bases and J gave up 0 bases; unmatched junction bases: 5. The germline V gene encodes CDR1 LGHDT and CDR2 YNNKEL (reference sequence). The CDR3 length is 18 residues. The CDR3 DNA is TGTGCCAGCAGCCAACCATGGACAGGGGGCCCAACTAATGAAAAACTGTTTTTT. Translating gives CASSQPWTGGPTNEKLFF.

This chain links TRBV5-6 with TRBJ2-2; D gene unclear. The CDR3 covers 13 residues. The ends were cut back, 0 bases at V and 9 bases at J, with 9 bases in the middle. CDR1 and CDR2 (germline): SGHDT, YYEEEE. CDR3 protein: CASSLGIARELFF. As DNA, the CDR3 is TGTGCCAGCAGCTTGGGGATTGCGAGGGAGCTGTTTTTT.

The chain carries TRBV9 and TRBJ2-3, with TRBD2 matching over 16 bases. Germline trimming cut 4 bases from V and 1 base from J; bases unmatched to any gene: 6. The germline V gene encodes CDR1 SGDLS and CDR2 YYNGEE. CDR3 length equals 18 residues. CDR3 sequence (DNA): TGTGCCAGCAGCAGCGGGACTAGCGGGGGGGCAGGCACAGATACGCAGTATTTT. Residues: CASSSGTSGGAGTDTQYF.

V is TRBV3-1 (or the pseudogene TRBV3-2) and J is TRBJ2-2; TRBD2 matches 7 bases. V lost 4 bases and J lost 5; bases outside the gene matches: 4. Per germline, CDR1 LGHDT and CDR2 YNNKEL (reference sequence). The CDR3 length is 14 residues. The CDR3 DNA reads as TGTGCCAGCAGCCGAACACTAGCGACCGGGGAGCTGTTTTTT. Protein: CASSRTLATGELFF.

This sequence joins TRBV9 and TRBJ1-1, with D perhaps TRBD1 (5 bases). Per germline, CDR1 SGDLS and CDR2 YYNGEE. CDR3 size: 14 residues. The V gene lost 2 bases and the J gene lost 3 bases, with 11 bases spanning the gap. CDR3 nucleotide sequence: TGTGCCAGCAGCGTCCTGGGGGTAGACACTGAAGCTTTCTTT. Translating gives CASSVLGVDTEAFF.

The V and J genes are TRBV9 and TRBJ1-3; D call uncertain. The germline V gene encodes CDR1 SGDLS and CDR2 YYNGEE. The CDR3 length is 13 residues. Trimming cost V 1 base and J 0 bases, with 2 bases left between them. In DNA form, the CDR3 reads TGTGCCAGCAGCGTATCCTCTGGAAACACCATATATTTT. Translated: CASSVSSGNTIYF. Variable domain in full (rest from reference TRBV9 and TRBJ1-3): DSGVTQTPKHLITATGQRVTLRCSPRSGDLSVYWYQQSLDQGLQFLIQYYNGEERAKGNILERFSAQQFPDLHSELNLSSLELGDSALYFCASSVSSGNTIYFGEGSWLTVV.

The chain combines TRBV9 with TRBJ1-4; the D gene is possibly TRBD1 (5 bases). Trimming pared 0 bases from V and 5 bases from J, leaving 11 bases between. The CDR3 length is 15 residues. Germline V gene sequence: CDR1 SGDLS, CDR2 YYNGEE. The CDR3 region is CASSVGGTVNEKLFF. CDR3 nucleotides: TGTGCCAGCAGCGTAGGAGGGACGGTGAATGAAAAACTGTTTTTT.

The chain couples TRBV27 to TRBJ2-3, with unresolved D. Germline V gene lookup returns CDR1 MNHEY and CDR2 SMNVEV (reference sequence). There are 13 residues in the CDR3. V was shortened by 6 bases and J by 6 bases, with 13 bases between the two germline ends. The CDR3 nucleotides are TGTGCCAGCAGCCTCCTCCAGCGTGATACGCAGTATTTT. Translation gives CASSLLQRDTQYF.